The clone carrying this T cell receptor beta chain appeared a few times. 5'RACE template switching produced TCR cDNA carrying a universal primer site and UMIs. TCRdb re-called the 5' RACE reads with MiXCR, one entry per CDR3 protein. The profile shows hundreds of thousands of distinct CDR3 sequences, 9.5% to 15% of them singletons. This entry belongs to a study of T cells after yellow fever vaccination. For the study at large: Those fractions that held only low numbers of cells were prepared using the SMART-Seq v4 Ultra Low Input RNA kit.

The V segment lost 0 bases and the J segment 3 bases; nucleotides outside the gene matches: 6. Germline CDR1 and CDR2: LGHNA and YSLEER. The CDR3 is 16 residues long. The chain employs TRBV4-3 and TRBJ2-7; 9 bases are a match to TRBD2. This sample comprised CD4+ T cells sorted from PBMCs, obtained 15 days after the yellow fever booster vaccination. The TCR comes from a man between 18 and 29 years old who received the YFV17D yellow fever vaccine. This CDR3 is CASSQDLRGGLYEQYF. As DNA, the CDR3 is TGCGCCAGCAGCCAAGATTTGCGGGGGGGCCTCTACGAGCAGTACTTC.